Listed below are T cell receptor beta chains from one sample, sequenced in a study of human thymus T cells. Some clones are missing from TCRdb's copy, which holds only in-frame ones; the method was immunoSEQ multiplex PCR. This sample yields 78,000 or so clones, of which just over 95% are seen a single time; roughly 0.028% belongs to the top ten. The sample was thymus tissue. The receptor set was obtained from a boy younger than two with a congenital heart defect but otherwise immunologically healthy. Each CDR3 is given without its conserved first and last residue. Fields, in order: J gene, V gene, CDR3 protein.

J: TRBJ2-1
V: TRBV5-1
CDR3: ASSPGQMKGDEQF

J: TRBJ1-4
V: TRBV6-6
CDR3: ASTKGWGEGEKLF

J: TRBJ1-1
V: TRBV9
CDR3: ASSAREENTEAF

J: TRBJ2-7
V: TRBV13
CDR3: ASSLGHVKAGRSYEQY

J: TRBJ1-1
V: TRBV5-5
CDR3: ASSLRGTMNTEAF

J: TRBJ1-5
V: TRBV4-2
CDR3: ASSPGTANQPQH

J: TRBJ2-7
V: TRBV7-9
CDR3: ARGSEQY

J: TRBJ1-1
V: TRBV7-2
CDR3: ASSLENITGASEAF

J: TRBJ2-3
V: TRBV7-9
CDR3: ASSLGREGTDTQY

J: TRBJ2-5
V: TRBV5-3
CDR3: ARSNLLPGPRETQY

J: TRBJ1-1
V: TRBV5-4
CDR3: ASSHWWYRTEAF

J: TRBJ2-3
V: TRBV5-6
CDR3: ASSFERGESTDTQY

J: TRBJ2-5
V: TRBV19
CDR3: ASSIVGGETQY

J: TRBJ1-5
V: TRBV27
CDR3: ASSTGHTSNQPQH

J: TRBJ2-7
V: TRBV27
CDR3: ASSLRLAGVREQY

J: TRBJ1-1
V: TRBV5-1
CDR3: ASSLVAELNTEAF

J: TRBJ1-1
V: TRBV7-9
CDR3: ASSPRGGHLKNTEAF

J: TRBJ1-5
V: TRBV5-3
CDR3: ARSSPDRASQPQH

J: TRBJ1-2
V: TRBV9
CDR3: ASSPLDRYYGYT

J: TRBJ1-4
V: TRBV4-2
CDR3: ASSQGRRPTNEKLF

J: TRBJ2-1
V: TRBV29-1
CDR3: SVPGTSGYNEQF

J: TRBJ2-2
V: TRBV7-6
CDR3: ASIEKASGRRARELF

J: TRBJ2-7
V: TRBV7-9
CDR3: ASSLAGLAANYEQY

J: TRBJ2-7
V: TRBV6-1
CDR3: ASSETGRGSYEQY